The clone carrying this T cell receptor (beta chain) appeared a few times. Its antigen remains unknown. This sample is drawn from a study of cytomegalovirus exposure and HLA in healthy donors. Whole-study results and caveats: Later, an analysis found that common viral pathogens appeared to be linked with several of the most significant clusters. A later analysis found most CMV-associated TCR beta chains apparently HLA-restricted. TRBV6-2, TRBV6-3 and some other V segments were unresolvable in 87-base-pair reads. Being productive about 87% or about 30% of the time was typical of most TCR beta V segments in an earlier analysis.

V shed 2 bases, J shed 0 bases, and the junction held 4 bases outside the gene matches. The CDR3 extends over 16 amino acids. Germline V gene lookup returns CDR1 SGHRS and CDR2 YFSETQ. A multiplex PCR was run with 60 Vbeta primers and 13 Jbeta primers. Only in-frame clones appear in the TCRdb table, and some are missing; sequencing was by immunoSEQ multiplex PCR. The sample carries 130,000 or so clones, around 8.5% recorded once. Sequencing was carried out using PBMCs. The sequence was obtained from a man between 35 and 55 years old in good health and CMV-seronegative. The rearrangement links TRBV5-1 to TRBJ2-3; 9 bases are shared with TRBD2. The CDR3 loop is CASSFTAGGSTDTQYF. The CDR3 DNA follows: TGCGCCAGCAGCTTCACAGCGGGGGGAAGCACAGATACGCAGTATTTT.